This TCR beta chain was recorded in a study of response to subunit inactivated influenza vaccine. The ends lost 3 bases at V and 11 bases at J; junction bases unmatched: 10. Germline V lookup: CDR1 SGHRS, CDR2 YFSETQ. The CDR3 is made up of 14 amino acids. Whole-study findings and limits: A suggestion made by the authors is that each seasonal influenza vaccination recruits few new T cells.

Regarding this clonotype: Its cognate antigen is unknown.

TCRdb independently ran MiXCR on the RT-PCR reads; one entry per CDR3 protein. The table lists under 850,000 distinct CDR3 sequences, approximately 18% of them singletons. The clonotype comes from a man aged 45 to 65 who received an inactivated influenza vaccine. V gene TRBV5-1 combines with J gene TRBJ2-2, with 7 positions matching TRBD1. This specimen consisted of PBMCs from blood, obtained about 5 days after vaccination. The DNA of the CDR3 is TGCGCCAGCAGCTCCCGGGACAGCCGGACTGAGCTGTTTTTT. Translation: CASSSRDSRTELFF.